These 13 T cell receptor beta chains were sequenced from one sample in a study of T cell clonality in common variable immunodeficiency. General study results and limits: Common variable immunodeficiency TCR beta sequences reportedly had fewer deletions and N-nucleotide insertions.

Antigens of these TCRs are unknown. Generated by immunoSEQ multiplex PCR, the TCRdb table keeps only in-frame clones and is missing some. Sampling found fewer than 30,000 clones, none seen once. The sequenced material came from peripheral blood mononuclear cells. These receptors originate from a human donor with common variable immunodeficiency.

In regard to this clone: The read comes to an end 3 residues before the CDR3 does, leaving the germline J gene to fill in the end. This chain links TRBV7-2 with TRBJ1-5, with 9 nucleotides matching TRBD1. The CDR3 spans 15 residues. J was trimmed by 5 bases and V by 5 bases; bases with no gene match: 7. In germline, CDR1 is SGHTA, CDR2 FQGNSA. CDR3 protein: CASSRGTGRDQPQHF. Incomplete CDR3 DNA: TGTGCCAGCAGCCGTGGGACAGGGCGAGATCAGCCC.

Remarks on this clone: Coverage ceases 3 residues before the CDR3 finishes, and the germline J gene fills in the end. The chain recombines TRBV2 with TRBJ2-3; TRBD2 aligns across 9 bases. This CDR3 is 18 amino acids long. V lost 6 bases and J lost 0; bases outside the gene matches: 13. CDR1 and CDR2 from the germline V gene are SNHLY and FYNNEI. CDR3 DNA (partial): TGTGCCAGCAGGGCCGTGGGTAGCGGGGGATTCAGCACAGATACG. It translates to CASRAVGSGGFSTDT. The whole CDR3 protein is CASRAVGSGGFSTDTQYF. The complete variable domain, with remaining parts taken from reference TRBV2 and TRBJ2-3, reads EPEVTQTPSHQVTQMGQEVILRCVPISNHLYFYWYRQILGQKVEFLVSFYNNEISEKSEIFDDQFSVERPDGSNFTLKIRSTKLEDSAMYFCASRAVGSGGFSTDTQYFGPGTRLTVL.

Comment on this clone: The read stops 3 residues short of the end of the CDR3; the missing end is completed from the germline J gene. The gene calls are TRBV7-9 and TRBJ1-2; no clear D. Deletions cut 5 bases from V and 7 bases from J, with 14 bases between. The CDR3 runs to 13 residues. Germline CDR1 and CDR2: SEHNR and FQNEAQ (reference sequence). CDR3 residues: CASSIEGSGGYTF. The sequenced part of the CDR3 DNA is TGTGCCAGCAGCATTGAGGGCTCCGGTGGC. Supplemented by reference TRBV7-9 and TRBJ1-2, the full variable domain reads DTGVSQNPRHKITKRGQNVTFRCDPISEHNRLYWYRQTLGQGPEFLTYFQNEAQLEKSRLLSDRFSAERPKGSFSTLEIQRTEQGDSAMYLCASSIEGSGGYTFGSGTRLTVV.

At least ten counts were recorded for this clone. The CDR3 end lies 3 residues beyond the end of the read and is filled in from the germline J gene. The rearrangement links TRBV4-2 to TRBJ2-7; D call uncertain. Trimming took off 0 bases at V and 3 bases at J, with 6 bases between the two ends. Germline V lookup: CDR1 LGHNA, CDR2 YNFKEQ. This CDR3 is 13 amino acids long. The CDR3 protein is CASSQDLSYEQYF. The DNA read from the CDR3 is TGTGCCAGCAGCCAAGATCTCAGCTACGAG.

This clone was counted many times. This CDR3 is CASSLPTTTGSKLFF. The DNA read from the CDR3 is TGTGCCAGCAGCTTACCTACTACGACAGGGTCAAAA. V gene TRBV7-2 combines with J gene TRBJ1-4; 7 bases are shared with TRBD1. The read ends 3 residues shy of where the CDR3 ends; the end is completed using the germline J gene. The CDR3 is 15 amino acids. Unmatched junction bases numbered 10, after V lost 2 bases and J lost 10 bases. CDR1 SGHTA and CDR2 FQGNSA come from the germline V gene.

The CDR3 spells CASKPPLREKLFF. CDR3 DNA (partial): TGTGCCAGTAAACCCCCACTACGGGAAAAA. The rearrangement joins TRBV19 to TRBJ1-4; no firm D call. The read terminates 3 residues before the CDR3 end, so the remaining end is supplied by the germline J gene. V was shortened by 7 bases and J by 8 bases, with 14 bases between the two germline ends. Looked up from germline, CDR1 is LNHDA and CDR2 is SQIVND (reference sequence). The CDR3 extends over 13 amino acids.

Points on this clone: Sequencing ends 3 residues short of the CDR3 end; the germline J gene provides the rest. The chain employs TRBV18 and TRBJ1-6; TRBD1 agrees at 9 bases. The germline V gene has CDR1 KGHSH and CDR2 LQKENI. V was pared by 3 bases and J by 9 bases, with 6 bases of the junction left unmatched. This CDR3 region has 15 residues. The DNA read from the CDR3 is TGTGCCAGCTCACCCCGGGGACAGGGAACTTCACCC. It specifies CASSPRGQGTSP. The full CDR3 reads CASSPRGQGTSPLHF.

For this clone: The read ends 3 residues early relative to the CDR3; the germline J gene fills the gap. The chain uses TRBV7-7 and TRBJ2-3; weak D call: TRBD1 (5 bases). The germline V gene has CDR1 SSHAT and CDR2 FNYEAQ (reference sequence). The CDR3 loop spans 14 amino acids. The V end was cut by 5 bases, the J end by 1 base, with 10 bases between. CDR3 DNA (partial): TGTGCCAGCAGCCCACAGACAGGCACAGATACG. Protein product: CASSPQTGTDT. The CDR3 in its entirety is CASSPQTGTDTQYF.

This clone was recorded at least ten times. The read terminates 3 residues ahead of where the CDR3 ends, so the germline J gene completes it. The gene calls are TRBV6-2 or TRBV6-3 and TRBJ2-7; 11 bases are a match to TRBD1. CDR1 and CDR2 from the germline V gene are MNHEY and SVGEGT. There are 15 residues in the CDR3. V was clipped by 6 bases and J by 0 bases; unmatched bases: 4. The part of the CDR3 DNA that was read is TGTGCCAGCAGCCAGGACAGGGGGCCCTCCTACGAG. Translation gives CASSQDRGPSYE. The whole CDR3 is CASSQDRGPSYEQYF.

This clone was observed a handful of times. Read coverage stops 3 residues before the CDR3 terminus; the germline J gene supplies the remainder. The V call is TRBV6-1, the J call TRBJ2-3; no clear D gene. The CDR3 is made up of 15 amino acids. The germline V and J ends were trimmed by 4 bases and 2 bases, with 13 bases remaining between them. CDR1 and CDR2 from the germline V gene are MNHNS and SASEGT. The CDR3 DNA, read in part, is TGTGCCAGCAGTGGACTCCACCCTAACACAGATACG. Protein: CASSGLHPNTDT. In full, the CDR3 reads CASSGLHPNTDTQYF.

This clone was detected a few times. Here the CDR3 reads CASSLEGFLRGYTF. The DNA read from the CDR3 is TGTGCCAGCAGCTTAGAGGGGTTCTTGAGAGGC. V is TRBV7-9 and J is TRBJ1-2; a possible D gene is TRBD1 (5 bases). Read coverage stops 3 residues before the CDR3 terminus; the germline J gene supplies the remainder. The CDR3 runs 14 residues. Germline values: CDR1 SEHNR, CDR2 FQNEAQ (reference sequence). Looking up the rest from reference TRBV7-9 and TRBJ1-2 gives the full variable domain: DTGVSQNPRHKITKRGQNVTFRCDPISEHNRLYWYRQTLGQGPEFLTYFQNEAQLEKSRLLSDRFSAERPKGSFSTLEIQRTEQGDSAMYLCASSLEGFLRGYTFGSGTRLTVV.

Points on this clone: The read stops 3 residues short of the end of the CDR3; the missing end is completed from the germline J gene. This sequence joins TRBV19 and TRBJ1-5, with D possibly TRBD1 on 5 matching bases. V was trimmed by 7 bases and J by 9 bases, leaving 19 bases between them. CDR1 is LNHDA and CDR2 is SQIVND in the germline V gene (reference sequence). There are 14 residues in the CDR3. The DNA read from the CDR3 is TGTGCCAGTACCTTTTGGGGGGACTCAGGGCCC. Translation: CASTFWGDSGP. The complete CDR3 sequence is CASTFWGDSGPQHF.

This clone was counted at least ten times. The read ends 3 residues early relative to the CDR3; the germline J gene fills the gap. The chain recombines TRBV7-2 with TRBJ2-3; 10 bases match TRBD2. J lost 5 bases, V lost 8 bases, and 10 bases had no gene match. This CDR3 comprises 15 residues. In germline, CDR1 is SGHTA, CDR2 FQGNSA. The sequenced part of the CDR3 DNA is TGTGCCAGCGGTGGGACTAGCGCTATCGGAGATACG. This translates into CASGGTSAIGDT. The whole CDR3 protein reads CASGGTSAIGDTQYF. The whole variable domain, remainder taken from reference TRBV7-2 and TRBJ2-3, is GAGVSQSPSNKVTEKGKDVELRCDPISGHTALYWYRQSLGQGLEFLIYFQGNSAPDKSGLPSDRFSAERTGGSVSTLTIQRTQQEDSAVYLCASGGTSAIGDTQYFGPGTRLTVL.